This TCR beta chain was found in a study of cytomegalovirus exposure and HLA in healthy donors. Findings and caveats of the study: Among TCR beta chains of equal frequency, HLA-associated ones were more clonally expanded in a later analysis.

The PCR employed 60 Vbeta primers together with 13 Jbeta primers. The table came from immunoSEQ multiplex PCR; TCRdb's copy has only in-frame clones and leaves some out. The sample records 95,000 to 100,000 clones, roughly a tenth being singletons. The table lists this clone with a few counts. Its antigen is undetermined. Sequencing was performed on PBMCs. The sequence was obtained from a man in his forties or fifties in good health and CMV-seropositive.

The CDR3: CASSVVGSKATDTQYF. The CDR3 coding sequence is TGTGCCAGCAGCGTAGTCGGCTCGAAAGCGACAGATACGCAGTATTTT. The gene calls are TRBV9 and TRBJ2-3, with D unclear. The CDR3 sequence is 16 residues long. The germline V and J ends were trimmed by 0 bases and 3 bases, with 14 bases remaining between them. The germline V gene has CDR1 SGDLS and CDR2 YYNGEE.